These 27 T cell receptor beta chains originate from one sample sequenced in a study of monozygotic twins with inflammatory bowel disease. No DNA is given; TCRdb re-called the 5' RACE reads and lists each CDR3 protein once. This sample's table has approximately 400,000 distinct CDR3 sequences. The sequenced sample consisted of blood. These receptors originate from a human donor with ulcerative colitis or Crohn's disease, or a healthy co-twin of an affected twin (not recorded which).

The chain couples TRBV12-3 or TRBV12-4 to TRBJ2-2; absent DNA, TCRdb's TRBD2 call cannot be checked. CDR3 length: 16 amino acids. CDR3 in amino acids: CASSSLAGGNTGELFF.

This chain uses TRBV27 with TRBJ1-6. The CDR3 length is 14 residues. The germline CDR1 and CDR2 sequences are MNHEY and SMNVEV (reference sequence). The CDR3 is CASSFSEAGSPLHF.

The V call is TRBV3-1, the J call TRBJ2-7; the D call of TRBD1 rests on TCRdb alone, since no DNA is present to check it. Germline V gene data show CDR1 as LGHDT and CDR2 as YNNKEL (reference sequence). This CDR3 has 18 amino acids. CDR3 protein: CASSQASSPIGVSYEQYF.

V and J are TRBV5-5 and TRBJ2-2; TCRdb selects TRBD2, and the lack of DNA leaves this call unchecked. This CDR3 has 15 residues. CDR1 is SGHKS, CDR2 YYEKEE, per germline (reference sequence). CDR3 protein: CASSFLLAGTGELFF.

The CDR3: CASSLAGSGGDTQYF. The chain carries TRBV6-2 or TRBV6-3 and TRBJ2-3; as DNA is missing, the TRBD2 call by TCRdb cannot be tested. Looked up from germline, CDR1 is MNHEY and CDR2 is SVGEGT. This CDR3 comprises 15 residues.

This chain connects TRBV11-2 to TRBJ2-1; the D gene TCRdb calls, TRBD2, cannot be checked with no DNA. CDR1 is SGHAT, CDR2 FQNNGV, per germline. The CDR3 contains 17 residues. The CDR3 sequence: CASSSPWSSGSGNEQFF.

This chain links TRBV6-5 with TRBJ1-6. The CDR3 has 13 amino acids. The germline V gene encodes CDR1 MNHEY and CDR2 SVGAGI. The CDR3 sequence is CASSYGPNSPLHF.

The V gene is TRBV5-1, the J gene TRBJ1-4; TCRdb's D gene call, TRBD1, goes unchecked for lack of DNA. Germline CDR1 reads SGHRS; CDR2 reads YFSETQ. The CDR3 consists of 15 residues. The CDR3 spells CASSLAGQRNEKLFF.

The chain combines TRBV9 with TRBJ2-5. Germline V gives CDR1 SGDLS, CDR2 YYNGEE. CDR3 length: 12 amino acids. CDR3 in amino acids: CASTTTGETQYF.

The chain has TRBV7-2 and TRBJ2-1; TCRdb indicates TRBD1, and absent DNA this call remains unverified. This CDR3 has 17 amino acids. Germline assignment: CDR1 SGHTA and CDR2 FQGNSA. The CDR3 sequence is CASSLAIGLAPGGEQFF.

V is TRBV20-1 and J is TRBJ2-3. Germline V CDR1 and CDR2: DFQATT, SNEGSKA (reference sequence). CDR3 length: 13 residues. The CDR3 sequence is CSALLSDTDTQYF.

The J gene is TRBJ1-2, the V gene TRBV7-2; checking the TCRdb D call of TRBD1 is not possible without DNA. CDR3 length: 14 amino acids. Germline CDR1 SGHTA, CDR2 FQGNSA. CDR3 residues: CASTPQRINYGYTF.

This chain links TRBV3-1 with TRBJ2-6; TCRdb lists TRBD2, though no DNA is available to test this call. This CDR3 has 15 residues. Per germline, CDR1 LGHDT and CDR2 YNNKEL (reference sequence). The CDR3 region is CASSLGSPGANVLTF. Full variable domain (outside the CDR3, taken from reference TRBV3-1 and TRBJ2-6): DTAVSQTPKYLVTQMGNDKSIKCEQNLGHDTMYWYKQDSKKFLKIMFSYNNKELIINETVPNRFSPKSPDKAHLNLHINSLELGDSAVYFCASSLGSPGANVLTFGAGSRLTVL.

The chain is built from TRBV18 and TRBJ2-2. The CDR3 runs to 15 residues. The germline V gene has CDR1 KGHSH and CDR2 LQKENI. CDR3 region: CASSPRLSNTGELFF.

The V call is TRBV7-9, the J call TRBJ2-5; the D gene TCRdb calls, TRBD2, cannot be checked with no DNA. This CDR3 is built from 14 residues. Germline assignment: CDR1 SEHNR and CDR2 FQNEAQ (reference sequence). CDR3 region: CASSSLAGVETQYF. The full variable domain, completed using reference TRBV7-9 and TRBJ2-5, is DTGVSQNPRHKITKRGQNVTFRCDPISEHNRLYWYRQTLGQGPEFLTYFQNEAQLEKSRLLSDRFSAERPKGSFSTLEIQRTEQGDSAMYLCASSSLAGVETQYFGPGTRLLVL.

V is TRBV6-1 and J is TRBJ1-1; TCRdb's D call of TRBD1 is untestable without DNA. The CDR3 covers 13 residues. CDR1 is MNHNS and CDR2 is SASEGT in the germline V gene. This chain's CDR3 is CASSEVGRTEAFF.

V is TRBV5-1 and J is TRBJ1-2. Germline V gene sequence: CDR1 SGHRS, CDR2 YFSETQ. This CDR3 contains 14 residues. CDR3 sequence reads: CASSLGDLAWGYTF.

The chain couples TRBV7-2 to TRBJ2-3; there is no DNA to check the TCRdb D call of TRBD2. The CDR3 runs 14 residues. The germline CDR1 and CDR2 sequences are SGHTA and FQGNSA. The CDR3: CASSLRRELDTQYF.

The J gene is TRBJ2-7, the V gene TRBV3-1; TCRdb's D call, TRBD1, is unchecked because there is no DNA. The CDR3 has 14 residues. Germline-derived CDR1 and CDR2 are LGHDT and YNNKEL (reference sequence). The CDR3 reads CASSQFSLGGEQYF.

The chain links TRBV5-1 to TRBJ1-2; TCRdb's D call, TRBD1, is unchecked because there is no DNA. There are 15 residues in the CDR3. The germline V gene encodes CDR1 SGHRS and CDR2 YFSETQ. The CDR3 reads CASSHRTGSNYGYTF.

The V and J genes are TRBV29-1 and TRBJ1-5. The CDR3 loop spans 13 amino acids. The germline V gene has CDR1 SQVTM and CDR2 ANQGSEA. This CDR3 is CSVQRDSNQPQHF.

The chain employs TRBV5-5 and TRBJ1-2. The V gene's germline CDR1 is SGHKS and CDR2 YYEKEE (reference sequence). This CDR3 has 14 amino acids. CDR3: CASSLSGANYGYTF.

The CDR3 sequence: CASKTGGAGASYNEQFF. The chain combines TRBV12-3 or TRBV12-4 with TRBJ2-1; TCRdb gives TRBD1 as the D gene, but with no DNA this cannot be confirmed. The CDR3 is 17 residues long.

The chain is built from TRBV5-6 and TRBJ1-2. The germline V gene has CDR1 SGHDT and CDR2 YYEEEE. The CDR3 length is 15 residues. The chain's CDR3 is CASSGGTAFNYGYTF.

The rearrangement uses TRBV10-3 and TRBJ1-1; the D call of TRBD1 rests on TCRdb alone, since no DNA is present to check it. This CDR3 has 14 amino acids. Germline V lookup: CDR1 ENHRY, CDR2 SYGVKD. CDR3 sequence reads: CAIRGQGKVTEAFF.

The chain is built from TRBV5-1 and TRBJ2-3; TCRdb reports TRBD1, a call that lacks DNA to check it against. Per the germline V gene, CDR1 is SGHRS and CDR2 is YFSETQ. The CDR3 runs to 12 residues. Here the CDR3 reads CASTGRGDTQYF.

The CDR3 sequence is CASSIHGPQNTEAFF. The chain employs TRBV5-1 and TRBJ1-1. Germline V CDR1 and CDR2: SGHRS, YFSETQ. CDR3 length equals 15 residues. Complete variable domain (other parts from reference TRBV5-1 and TRBJ1-1): KAGVTQTPRYLIKTRGQQVTLSCSPISGHRSVSWYQQTPGQGLQFLFEYFSETQRNKGNFPGRFSGRQFSNSRSEMNVSTLELGDSALYLCASSIHGPQNTEAFFGQGTRLTVV.